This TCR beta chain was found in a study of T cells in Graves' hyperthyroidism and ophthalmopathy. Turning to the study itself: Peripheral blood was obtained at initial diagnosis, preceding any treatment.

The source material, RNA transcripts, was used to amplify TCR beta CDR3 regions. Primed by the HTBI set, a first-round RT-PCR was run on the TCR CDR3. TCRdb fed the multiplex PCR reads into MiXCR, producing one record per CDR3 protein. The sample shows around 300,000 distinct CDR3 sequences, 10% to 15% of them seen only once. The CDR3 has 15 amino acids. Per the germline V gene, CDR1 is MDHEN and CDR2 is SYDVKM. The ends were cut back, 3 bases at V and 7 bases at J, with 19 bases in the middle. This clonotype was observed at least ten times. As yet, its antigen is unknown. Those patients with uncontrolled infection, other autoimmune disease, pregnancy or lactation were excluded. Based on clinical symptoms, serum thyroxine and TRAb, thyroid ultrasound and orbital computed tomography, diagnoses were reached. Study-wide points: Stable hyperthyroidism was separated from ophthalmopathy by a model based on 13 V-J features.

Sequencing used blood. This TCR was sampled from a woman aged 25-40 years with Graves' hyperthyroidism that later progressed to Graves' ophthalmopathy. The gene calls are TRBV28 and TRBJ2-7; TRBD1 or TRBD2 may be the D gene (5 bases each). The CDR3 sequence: CASSFGTAALGEQYF. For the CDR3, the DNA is TGTGCCAGCAGTTTTGGGACCGCGGCACTAGGGGAGCAGTACTTC. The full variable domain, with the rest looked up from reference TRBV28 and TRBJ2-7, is DVKVTQSSRYLVKRTGEKVFLECVQDMDHENMFWYRQDPGLGLRLIYFSYDVKMKEKGDIPEGYSVSREKKERFSLILESASTNQTSMYLCASSFGTAALGEQYFGPGTRLTVT.